This entry lists 12 T cell receptor beta chains sequenced from one sample in a study of blood T cells in healthy people across ages. The authors ran a second PCR of about 7 to 11 cycles using a sample-barcoded 5' primer and a J-beta primer mix. Using its own MiXCR run on the 5' RACE reads, TCRdb lists one record per CDR3 protein. The sample records over a million distinct CDR3 sequences, around 42% being singletons. The specimen sequenced was blood. These receptors originate from a woman in her late teens or twenties in good health.

V is TRBV11-1 and J is TRBJ1-1, with D perhaps matching TRBD1 (5 bases). Trimming took off 4 bases at V and 5 bases at J, with 11 bases between the two ends. The CDR3 loop spans 13 amino acids. CDR1 is SGHAT and CDR2 is FQDESV in the germline V gene (reference sequence). In DNA form, the CDR3 reads TGTGCCAGCAGCTCCGGGACGGTAACTGAAGCTTTCTTT. Protein sequence: CASSSGTVTEAFF.

The chain is built from TRBV24-1 and TRBJ2-7, with D possibly being TRBD1 (6 bases). The DNA end is more similar to TRBJ2-5, so the J call may be wrong. Germline V gene lookup returns CDR1 KGHDR and CDR2 SFDVKD. The CDR3 is 15 amino acids. As DNA, the CDR3 is TGTGCCACCAGTGATGGGGGCACCAACCAAGAGACCCAGTACTTC. Its protein product is CATSDGGTNQETQYF.

This chain joins TRBV20-1 and TRBJ2-7; the D is unclear. CDR3 size: 15 residues. CDR1 DFQATT and CDR2 SNEGSKA come from the germline V gene (reference sequence). Trimming pared 5 bases from V and 3 bases from J, leaving 20 bases between. CDR3 bases: TGCAGTGCTCCCTTTAAGGGTCTGGGCGGCTACGAGCAGTACTTC. This gives the protein CSAPFKGLGGYEQYF.

The chain links TRBV20-1 to TRBJ2-4; 8 bases are a match to TRBD2. The closer fit of TRBJ2-7 to the DNA end suggests the J call may be wrong. Germline CDR1 and CDR2: DFQATT and SNEGSKA (reference sequence). The CDR3 runs to 16 residues. CDR3 in amino acids: CSARDPRGSGVNEQYF. The CDR3 region has the DNA TGCAGTGCTAGAGATCCCCGAGGTAGCGGGGTAAACGAGCAGTACTTC.

This clonotype has more than one count but fewer than ten. The chain's CDR3 is CASSEVERGGTDTQYF. DNA for the CDR3: TGTGCCAGCAGTGAAGTTGAGCGGGGCGGCACAGATACGCAGTATTTT. The rearrangement links TRBV2 to TRBJ2-3; 7 nucleotides line up with TRBD2. Germline CDR1 is SNHLY and CDR2 is FYNNEI. J was trimmed by 1 base and V by 1 base; bases with no gene match: 5. This CDR3 region has 16 residues.

J is TRBJ2-7 and V is TRBV25-1; the D is unclear. CDR1 is MGHDK, CDR2 SYGVNS, per germline. Trimming pared 8 bases from V and 0 bases from J, leaving 14 bases between. This CDR3 spans 14 amino acids. CDR3 nucleotides: TGTGCCAGCGGTCCGGCACCGAGCTCCTACGAGCAGTACTTC. It encodes CASGPAPSSYEQYF.

With respect to this clonotype: This clone may be a read error of a much larger clone one base away. The J gene is TRBJ1-5, the V gene TRBV5-1; no firm D call. Germline V gene data show CDR1 as SGHRS and CDR2 as YFSETQ. The V and J ends lost 0 bases and 2 bases respectively, with 6 bases between them. This CDR3 has 14 residues. CDR3 nucleotides: TGCGCCAGCAGCTTGGACAGTCGCAATCAGCCCCAGCATTTT. The encoded protein is CASSLDSRNQPQHF. Together with reference TRBV5-1 and TRBJ1-5, the CDR3 gives the full variable domain: KAGVTQTPRYLIKTRGQQVTLSCSPISGHRSVSWYQQTPGQGLQFLFEYFSETQRNKGNFPGRFSGRQFSNSRSEMNVSTLELGDSALYLCASSLDSRNQPQHFGDGTRLSIL.

The V gene is TRBV12-3 or TRBV12-4, the J gene TRBJ1-5; D is undetermined. The CDR3 is 16 amino acids. V was shortened by 3 bases and J by 1 base, with 13 bases between the two germline ends. Written as DNA, the CDR3 is TGTGCCAGCAGTTTTGGTCAAGGACTCAGCAATCAGCCCCAGCATTTT. This translates into CASSFGQGLSNQPQHF.

The CDR3, as DNA: TGTGCCAGCAGTCCAGGGACAGCTTCTCGGCCCCAGCATTTT. It is translated as CASSPGTASRPQHF. This rearrangement joins TRBV12-3 or TRBV12-4 to TRBJ1-5; 7 positions match TRBD1. The CDR3 sequence is 14 residues long. Unmatched junction bases numbered 10, after V lost 5 bases and J lost 9 bases.

V and J are TRBV24-1 and TRBJ2-5, with 8 bases that match TRBD1. This CDR3 has 18 amino acids. Germline CDR1 is KGHDR and CDR2 is SFDVKD. The V gene end was trimmed by 2 bases and the J gene end by 2 bases; junction bases not matched to a gene: 12. CDR3 coding DNA: TGTGCCACCAGTGATTCCTCACCCGACAGGGGCCCTCAAGAGACCCAGTACTTC. Its protein is CATSDSSPDRGPQETQYF.

This clonotype was observed a few times. DNA of the CDR3: TGTGCCAGCAGCGACACGAATACAGGGGACAATGAGCAGTTCTTC. This gives the protein CASSDTNTGDNEQFF. The chain couples TRBV11-2 to TRBJ2-1; 7 bases agree with TRBD1. Unmatched junction bases numbered 9, after V lost 5 bases and J lost 5 bases. Germline V lookup: CDR1 SGHAT, CDR2 FQNNGV. CDR3 size: 15 residues.

This clonotype showed up just once. The CDR3 DNA reads TGTGCCAGCAGGCGGGGCACGGGGGGAAACATTCAGTACTTC. Its translation: CASRRGTGGNIQYF. The chain combines TRBV2 with TRBJ2-4; 7 nucleotides line up with TRBD2. Looked up from germline, CDR1 is SNHLY and CDR2 is FYNNEI. The CDR3 has 14 residues. V gave up 6 bases and J gave up 6 bases; unmatched junction bases: 8. Based on the CDR3 plus reference TRBV2 and TRBJ2-4, the full variable domain is EPEVTQTPSHQVTQMGQEVILRCVPISNHLYFYWYRQILGQKVEFLVSFYNNEISEKSEIFDDQFSVERPDGSNFTLKIRSTKLEDSAMYFCASRRGTGGNIQYFGAGTRLSVL.